This is a list of T cell receptor beta chains from one sample in a study of blood T cell repertoires in COVID-19. Sequencing was performed with immunoSEQ multiplex PCR; in TCRdb, only in-frame clones are kept and a portion is missing. The sample has tens of thousands of clones, approximately 88% seen once. Sample: peripheral blood. The receptors here all came from a human donor with active COVID-19. The donor label of this sample is uncertain. The CDR3 runs from the conserved cysteine through the conserved F or W. A D gene is named only where the DNA matches it firmly. Not every row has a clone size; where given, it reads once, few, many or a size class.

j_gene: TRBJ1-1; d_gene: TRBD1; v_gene: TRBV5-1; abundance: NA; CDR3aa: CASSLISGTGYTEAFF; CDR3nt: TGCGCCAGCAGCTTGATCTCCGGGACAGGGTACACTGAAGCTTTCTTT
j_gene: TRBJ1-4; d_gene: TRBD1; v_gene: TRBV3-1/TRBV3-2; abundance: once; CDR3aa: CASSHGQGAREKLFF; CDR3nt: TGTGCCAGCAGTCACGGACAGGGGGCTAGAGAAAAACTGTTTTTT
j_gene: TRBJ2-3; d_gene: NA; v_gene: TRBV15; abundance: NA; CDR3aa: CATSSGGRANSDDTQYF; CDR3nt: TGTGCCACCAGCAGCGGCGGCCGTGCTAACTCCGATGATACGCAGTATTTT
j_gene: TRBJ2-1; d_gene: TRBD2; v_gene: TRBV7-2; abundance: NA; CDR3aa: CASSLVAGPNEQFF; CDR3nt: TGTGCCAGCAGCTTAGTAGCGGGACCCAATGAGCAGTTCTTC
j_gene: TRBJ2-2; d_gene: NA; v_gene: TRBV5-5; abundance: NA; CDR3aa: CASSPGSGHNTGELFF; CDR3nt: TGTGCCAGCAGCCCCGGGTCGGGTCACAACACCGGGGAGCTGTTTTTT
j_gene: TRBJ1-1; d_gene: NA; v_gene: TRBV10-1; abundance: NA; CDR3aa: CASSIRGDTEAFF; CDR3nt: TGCGCCAGCAGCATCCGGGGTGACACTGAAGCTTTCTTT
j_gene: TRBJ1-4; d_gene: NA; v_gene: TRBV30; abundance: few; CDR3aa: CAWGRSEKLFF; CDR3nt: TGTGCCTGGGGAAGGAGCGAAAAACTGTTTTTT
j_gene: TRBJ2-7; d_gene: TRBD2; v_gene: TRBV6-5; abundance: NA; CDR3aa: CASSYPGGSYEQYF; CDR3nt: TGTGCCAGCAGTTACCCGGGAGGCTCCTACGAGCAGTACTTC
j_gene: TRBJ2-1; d_gene: TRBD2; v_gene: TRBV9; abundance: NA; CDR3aa: CASSPQAGLSYNEQFF; CDR3nt: TGTGCCAGCAGCCCACAAGCGGGGCTCTCCTACAATGAGCAGTTCTTC
j_gene: TRBJ2-5; d_gene: TRBD2; v_gene: TRBV5-4; abundance: NA; CDR3aa: CASSLAGRDQETQYF; CDR3nt: TGTGCCAGCAGCTTGGCCGGGAGGGACCAAGAGACCCAGTACTTC
j_gene: TRBJ1-2; d_gene: NA; v_gene: TRBV12-3/TRBV12-4; abundance: NA; CDR3aa: CASSPTGPDGYTF; CDR3nt: TGTGCCAGCAGTCCTACAGGGCCGGATGGCTACACCTTC
j_gene: TRBJ2-6; d_gene: TRBD1; v_gene: TRBV27; abundance: NA; CDR3aa: CASSLYPPGTGRYDFSGANVLTF; CDR3nt: TGTGCCAGCAGTTTATACCCCCCAGGGACAGGGCGATACGACTTCTCTGGGGCCAACGTCCTGACTTTC
j_gene: TRBJ2-2; d_gene: TRBD2; v_gene: TRBV6-4; abundance: NA; CDR3aa: CAGSDSGLPGELFF; CDR3nt: TGTGCCGGCAGTGACTCGGGACTACCCGGGGAGCTGTTTTTT
j_gene: TRBJ1-1; d_gene: NA; v_gene: TRBV19; abundance: NA; CDR3aa: CASSIVVATRNTEAFF; CDR3nt: TGTGCCAGTAGTATAGTGGTGGCGACACGTAACACTGAAGCTTTCTTT
j_gene: TRBJ2-3; d_gene: NA; v_gene: TRBV3-1/TRBV3-2; abundance: NA; CDR3aa: CASSQDSSADTQYF; CDR3nt: TGTGCCAGCAGCCAGGACTCCTCGGCAGATACGCAGTATTTT
j_gene: TRBJ1-2; d_gene: TRBD1; v_gene: TRBV2; abundance: NA; CDR3aa: CASSDRQGDGYTF; CDR3nt: TGTGCCAGCAGTGATCGGCAGGGGGATGGCTACACCTTC
j_gene: TRBJ1-5; d_gene: TRBD1; v_gene: TRBV6-5; abundance: NA; CDR3aa: CASGTGGHQPQHF; CDR3nt: TGTGCCAGTGGGACAGGGGGCCATCAGCCCCAGCATTTT
j_gene: TRBJ2-3; d_gene: TRBD1; v_gene: TRBV7-9; abundance: NA; CDR3aa: CASSATRDREADTQYF; CDR3nt: TGTGCCAGCAGCGCAACCCGGGACAGGGAAGCAGATACGCAGTATTTT
j_gene: TRBJ2-4; d_gene: NA; v_gene: TRBV6-6; abundance: NA; CDR3aa: CASSYSNQGNIQYF; CDR3nt: TGTGCCAGCAGTTACTCGAACCAGGGCAACATTCAGTACTTC
j_gene: TRBJ2-3; d_gene: TRBD2; v_gene: TRBV12-5; abundance: NA; CDR3aa: CASGLVKITSGGAADTQYF; CDR3nt: TGTGCTAGTGGTTTGGTAAAGATAACTAGCGGGGGGGCCGCAGATACGCAGTATTTT
j_gene: TRBJ1-1; d_gene: TRBD1; v_gene: TRBV28; abundance: NA; CDR3aa: CASSQTGSTEAFF; CDR3nt: TGTGCCAGCAGCCAGACAGGGAGTACTGAAGCTTTCTTT
j_gene: TRBJ2-5; d_gene: NA; v_gene: TRBV4-1; abundance: few; CDR3aa: CASSLTPQETQYF; CDR3nt: TGCGCCAGCAGCTTGACACCCCAAGAGACCCAGTACTTC
j_gene: TRBJ1-1; d_gene: NA; v_gene: TRBV2; abundance: NA; CDR3aa: CANRGRGTLEAFF; CDR3nt: TGTGCCAACCGGGGGCGGGGGACTTTAGAAGCTTTCTTT
j_gene: TRBJ1-5; d_gene: TRBD1; v_gene: TRBV3-1/TRBV3-2; abundance: NA; CDR3aa: CASSQSGQPNQPQHF; CDR3nt: TGTGCCAGCAGCCAGTCGGGACAGCCGAATCAGCCCCAGCATTTT
j_gene: TRBJ2-1; d_gene: TRBD2; v_gene: TRBV7-8; abundance: NA; CDR3aa: CASSSSGTSYNEQFF; CDR3nt: TGTGCCAGCAGCTCTAGCGGGACTTCCTACAATGAGCAGTTCTTC
j_gene: TRBJ2-7; d_gene: NA; v_gene: TRBV7-8; abundance: NA; CDR3aa: CASSLAGREQYF; CDR3nt: TGTGCCAGCAGCTTGGCGGGGCGCGAGCAGTACTTC
j_gene: TRBJ2-1; d_gene: TRBD2; v_gene: TRBV11-3; abundance: NA; CDR3aa: CASSLGLAAYNEQFF; CDR3nt: TGTGCCAGCAGCTTGGGACTAGCGGCCTACAATGAGCAGTTCTTC
j_gene: TRBJ1-2; d_gene: NA; v_gene: TRBV19; abundance: NA; CDR3aa: CASSTSRVNYGYTF; CDR3nt: TGTGCCAGTAGTACTTCCAGGGTTAACTATGGCTACACCTTC
j_gene: TRBJ2-7; d_gene: TRBD1; v_gene: TRBV2; abundance: NA; CDR3aa: CASRLTGSSYEQYF; CDR3nt: TGTGCCAGCAGATTGACAGGGAGCTCCTACGAGCAGTACTTC
j_gene: TRBJ1-2; d_gene: NA; v_gene: TRBV5-6; abundance: NA; CDR3aa: CASSLAEGQWYGYTF; CDR3nt: TGTGCCAGCAGCTTGGCGGAGGGGCAGTGGTATGGCTACACCTTC